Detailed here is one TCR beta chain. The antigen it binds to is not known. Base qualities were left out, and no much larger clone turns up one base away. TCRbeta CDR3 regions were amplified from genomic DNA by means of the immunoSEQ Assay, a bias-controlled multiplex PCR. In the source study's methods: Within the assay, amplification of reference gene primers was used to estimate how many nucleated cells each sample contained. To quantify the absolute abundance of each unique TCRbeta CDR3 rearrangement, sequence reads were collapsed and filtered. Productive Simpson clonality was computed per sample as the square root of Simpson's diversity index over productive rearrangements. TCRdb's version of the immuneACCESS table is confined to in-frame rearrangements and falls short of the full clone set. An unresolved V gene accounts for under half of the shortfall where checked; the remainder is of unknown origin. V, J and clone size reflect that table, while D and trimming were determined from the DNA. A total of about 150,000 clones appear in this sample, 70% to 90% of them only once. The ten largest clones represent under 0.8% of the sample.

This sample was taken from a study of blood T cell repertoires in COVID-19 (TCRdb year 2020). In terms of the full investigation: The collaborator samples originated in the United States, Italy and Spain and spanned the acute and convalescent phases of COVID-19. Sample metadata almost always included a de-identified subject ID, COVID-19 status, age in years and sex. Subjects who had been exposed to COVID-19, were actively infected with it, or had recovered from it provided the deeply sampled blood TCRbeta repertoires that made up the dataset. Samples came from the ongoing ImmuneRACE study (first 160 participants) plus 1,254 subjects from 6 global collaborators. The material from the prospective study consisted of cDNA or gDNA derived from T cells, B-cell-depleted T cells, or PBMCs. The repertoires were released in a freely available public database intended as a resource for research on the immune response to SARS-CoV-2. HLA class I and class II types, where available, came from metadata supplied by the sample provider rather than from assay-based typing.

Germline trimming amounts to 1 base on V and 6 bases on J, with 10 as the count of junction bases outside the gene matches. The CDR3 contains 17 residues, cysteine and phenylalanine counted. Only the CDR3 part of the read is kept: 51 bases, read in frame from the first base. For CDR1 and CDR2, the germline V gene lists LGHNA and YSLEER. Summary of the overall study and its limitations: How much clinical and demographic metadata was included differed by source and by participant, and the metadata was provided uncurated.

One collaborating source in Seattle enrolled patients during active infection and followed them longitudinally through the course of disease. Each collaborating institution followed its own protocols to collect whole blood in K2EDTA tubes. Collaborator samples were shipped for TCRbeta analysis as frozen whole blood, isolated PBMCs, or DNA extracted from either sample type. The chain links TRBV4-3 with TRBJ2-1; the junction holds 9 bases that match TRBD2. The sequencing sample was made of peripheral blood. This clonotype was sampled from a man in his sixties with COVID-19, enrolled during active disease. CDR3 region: CASSQVYGGGATNEQFF. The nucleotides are TGCGCCAGCAGCCAAGTGTACGGCGGGGGGGCCACCAATGAGCAGTTCTTC.